This T cell receptor (beta chain) was profiled in a study of shared clonotypes between healthy human individuals. On this clone itself: The target antigen is unknown.

Study-wide points: Despite large depth, rarefaction showed incomplete sorted-subset sequencing. Among the subsets, naive ones generally showed larger estimated richness than memory ones.

Germline V lookup: CDR1 SGHVS, CDR2 FNYEAQ. V dropped 4 bases and J dropped 3; count of bases not matched to a gene: 9. CDR3 size: 15 residues. The naive CD8 subset, CD45RO-negative cells positively selected for CCR7, excluded terminally differentiated effector memory CD45RA+ cells. Generated by immunoSEQ multiplex PCR, the TCRdb table keeps only in-frame clones and is missing some. The data hold 2 million to 2.5 million clones, with roughly 94% observed a single time. This chain uses TRBV7-6 with TRBJ2-7; TRBD1 matches 7 bases. The receptor was isolated from a young man in good health. Sequencing used naive CD8+ T cells sorted from blood. CDR3 residues: CASSSGTAGYYEQYF. CDR3 DNA: TGTGCCAGCAGCTCAGGGACAGCAGGATACTACGAGCAGTACTTC.